This entry is about one T cell receptor beta chain. Germline V gene lookup returns CDR1 SGHRS and CDR2 YFSETQ. The V gene end was trimmed by 0 bases and the J gene end by 4 bases; junction bases not matched to a gene: 3. The CDR3 runs 14 residues. Sequenced by immunoSEQ multiplex PCR; TCRdb stores in-frame clones only, minus some. The table records some 170,000 clones, approximately 90% of them present only once. These data belong to a study of T cell responses to AZD1222 COVID-19 vaccine. The V gene is TRBV5-1, the J gene TRBJ1-1, with 7 bases identical to TRBD1. The sample here was peripheral blood, taken 28 days after the second AZD1222 dose. This receptor was identified in an adult who received the AZD1222 COVID-19 vaccine. The CDR3 DNA sequence: TGCGCCAGCAGCTTGGTAGACAGGGTCACTGAAGCTTTCTTT. Its translation: CASSLVDRVTEAFF.